The next 4 T cell receptor beta chains were all read from a single sample in a study of T cell responses to AZD1222 COVID-19 vaccine. Here immunoSEQ multiplex PCR was the method, and the copy in TCRdb shows in-frame clones only, minus some. The table lists about 68,000 clones, about 80% of them singletons. The sequencing used peripheral blood, collected on day 0 of AZD1222 vaccination. The receptors were gathered from an adult in good health.

V usage is TRBV3-1 (or the pseudogene TRBV3-2) and J usage is TRBJ1-4; 11 bases map to TRBD1. The CDR3 is made up of 19 amino acids. Trimming took 0 bases from V and 4 from J; bases not matched to a gene: 10. Germline lookup yields CDR1 LGHDT and CDR2 YNNKEL (reference sequence). The chain's CDR3 is CASSQEVPGQGVVNEKLFF. The CDR3 region has the DNA TGTGCCAGCAGCCAAGAGGTTCCGGGACAGGGGGTCGTTAATGAAAAACTGTTTTTT.

There are a few counts of this clone. The chain has TRBV4-1 and TRBJ1-2; D gene uncertain. The CDR3 is made up of 15 amino acids. Trimming pared 1 base from V and 2 bases from J, leaving 11 bases between. From germline, CDR1 is MGHRA and CDR2 YSYEKL. CDR3 loop: CASSQVSRSNYGYTF. CDR3 DNA: TGCGCCAGCAGCCAAGTTTCGCGGTCAAACTATGGCTACACCTTC.

CDR3: CASSLLSDSYGYTF. The CDR3 DNA reads as TGCGCCAGCAGCCTGTTAAGTGACAGCTATGGCTACACCTTC. The gene calls are TRBV4-1 and TRBJ1-2, with D tentatively TRBD1 (5 bases). V was pared by 4 bases and J by 4 bases, with 13 bases between. Looked up from germline, CDR1 is MGHRA and CDR2 is YSYEKL. The CDR3 runs to 14 residues.

This clone turned up a few times. V gene TRBV19 combines with J gene TRBJ1-5; the D is unclear. Trimming pared 3 bases from V and 0 bases from J, leaving 12 bases between. This CDR3 region has 16 residues. The germline gives CDR1 LNHDA, CDR2 SQIVND (reference sequence). The CDR3 sequence: CASSIQVRISNQPQHF. The DNA of the CDR3 is TGTGCCAGTAGTATCCAAGTCCGAATTAGCAATCAGCCCCAGCATTTT.